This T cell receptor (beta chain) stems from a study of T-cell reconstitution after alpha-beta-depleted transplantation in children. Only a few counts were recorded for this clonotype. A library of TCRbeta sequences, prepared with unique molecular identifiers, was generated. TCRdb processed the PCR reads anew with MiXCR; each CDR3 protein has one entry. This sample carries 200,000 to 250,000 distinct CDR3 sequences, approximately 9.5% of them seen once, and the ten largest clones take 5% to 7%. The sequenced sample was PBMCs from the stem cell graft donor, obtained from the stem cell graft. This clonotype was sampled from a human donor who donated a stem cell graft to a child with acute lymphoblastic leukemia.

CDR3: CASSLEGAGSGAFF. In DNA form, the CDR3 reads TGTGCCAGCAGTTTAGAAGGGGCCGGGTCGGGAGCTTTCTTT. The chain links TRBV12-3 or TRBV12-4 to TRBJ1-1, with D perhaps matching TRBD1 (5 bases). The CDR3 is 14 residues long. V shed 1 base and J shed 10 bases, with 16 bases lying between them.